This TCR beta chain emerged from a study of naive and memory T cell subsets. Study-level results: In naive cells, over 95% of TCR sequences were seen only once.

Two oligonucleotides, mixed equimolar, formed the beta constant-region primer covering TRBC1 and TRBC2. The ligated cDNA underwent four PCR rounds using SP2 and nested alpha and beta constant-region primers. An oligonucleotide with the SP2 primer and a 12-nucleotide UMI was ligated to the cDNA 3' end. Via MiXCR, TCRdb re-called the UMI-ligation and nested PCR reads, giving one row per CDR3 protein. Among 120,000 or so distinct CDR3 sequences listed, roughly 36% were seen once. V lost 4 bases, J lost 2 bases, and 4 bases stayed unmatched. This CDR3 is 14 amino acids long. Per germline, CDR1 SQVTM and CDR2 ANQGSEA. Separate alpha and beta amplification began at the second PCR step. In its sample, this clonotype is medium-sized. No antigen is known for it.

The receptor's source is a human donor in good health. The sequenced sample was central memory CD4+ T cells from blood. V usage is TRBV29-1 and J usage is TRBJ2-5; TRBD2 agrees at 10 bases. DNA of the CDR3: TGCAGCGTTGGACTAGCGGGCGGGCAAGAGACCCAGTACTTC. It specifies CSVGLAGGQETQYF.